This T cell receptor beta chain was sequenced for a study of lymphopenia after photon versus proton radiotherapy. Study findings and constraints: Photon-treated patients lost naive T cells and TCR diversity; proton-treated stayed stable. Post-nadir TCR diversity decline inversely tracked overall survival among those who died. Survival link was tested only in deceased patients; proton benefit remains a possibility.

In the case of this clone: Its antigen remains unknown.

Sequencing was performed with immunoSEQ multiplex PCR; in TCRdb, only in-frame clones are kept and a portion is missing. The sample shows under 80,000 clones, around 85% of them seen only once. J lost 3 bases, V lost 0 bases, and 8 bases had no gene match. Per the germline V gene, CDR1 is LGHNA and CDR2 is YSLEER. The CDR3 is made up of 18 amino acids. The source material was peripheral blood, sampled from a patient treated with photon-based radiotherapy. The origin of this receptor is a man aged 40-49 years with gastric cancer. The chain uses TRBV4-3 and TRBJ1-1, with 12 bases matching TRBD1. The CDR3 bases are TGCGCCAGCAGCCAAGAATTAGGGACAGGGGGCGAGGACACTGAAGCTTTCTTT. As protein: CASSQELGTGGEDTEAFF.